This is a list of T cell receptor beta chains from one sample in a study of T cell repertoires in cytomegalovirus infection. TCRdb re-derived calls from the reads in MiXCR, one entry per CDR3 protein. The table includes fewer than 550,000 distinct CDR3 sequences, over 9% detected once. The sequenced sample consisted of PBMCs. The receptors here all came from a human donor in good health (CMV status not recorded). Some clones in this sample may be carry-over from other donors' samples. CDR3s include the opening cysteine and the closing phenylalanine or tryptophan. Each record gives: V gene, CDR3 protein.

>TRBV12-3/TRBV12-4
CASSLARDRAHGYTF
>TRBV7-9
CASSPPGLLNEQFF
>TRBV4-2
CASSQAPLTGLNQPQHF
>TRBV12-3/TRBV12-4
CASSFRLGYGYTF
>TRBV12-3/TRBV12-4
CASSFTSGFSSYEQYF
>TRBV10-3
CAIKVNTEAFF
>TRBV19
CASNPDRSNYGYTF
>TRBV6-1
CASRLTGLRETQYF
>TRBV19
CASSIRMWSSGRAQEQFF
>TRBV6-5
CASSYSSPMGYNEQFF
>TRBV11-2
CASSGGTGAGDSPLHF
>TRBV28
CASSSPLGAGGPRDTQYF
>TRBV20-1
CSALAFLGYTGELFF
>TRBV28
CASTLVGADTQYF
>TRBV5-1
CASSLGSFYGYTF
>TRBV7-8
CASSLVAGAYNEQFF
>TRBV28
CASSPSWGVDNNEQFF
>TRBV19
CASSMRLGGPANTEAFF